A single TCR beta chain is shown here with its context. Its specificity is unknown. V lost 1 base to trimming and J lost 4 bases, with 11 bases between them. In germline, CDR1 is LNHNV, CDR2 YYDKDF (reference sequence). The CDR3 is 14 residues long. This entry belongs to a study of OX40 agonist ivuxolimab in advanced cancers. Study information: Partial responses occurred in three patients (one hepatocellular carcinoma, two cutaneous melanoma). Findings and limits, study-wide: Nonresponders, in some cases, also had low normalized T-cell clonal expansion. Clonal expansion from baseline to week 6 occurred in both CD4+ and CD8+ T cells.

Sequenced by immunoSEQ multiplex PCR; TCRdb stores in-frame clones only, minus some. The sample contains 20,000 or so clones, 86% of which appear only once. This clonotype was sampled from an adult with an advanced solid tumor such as melanoma, head and neck, liver or kidney cancer. Source: CD4+ or CD8+ T cells sorted from blood, taken in a trial of the OX40 agonist ivuxolimab. This chain links TRBV15 with TRBJ2-7; D might be TRBD1 (5 bases). The CDR3 bases are TGTGCCACCAGCAGAGTTAAAGGGGAATACGAGCAGTACTTC. Amino acid sequence: CATSRVKGEYEQYF.